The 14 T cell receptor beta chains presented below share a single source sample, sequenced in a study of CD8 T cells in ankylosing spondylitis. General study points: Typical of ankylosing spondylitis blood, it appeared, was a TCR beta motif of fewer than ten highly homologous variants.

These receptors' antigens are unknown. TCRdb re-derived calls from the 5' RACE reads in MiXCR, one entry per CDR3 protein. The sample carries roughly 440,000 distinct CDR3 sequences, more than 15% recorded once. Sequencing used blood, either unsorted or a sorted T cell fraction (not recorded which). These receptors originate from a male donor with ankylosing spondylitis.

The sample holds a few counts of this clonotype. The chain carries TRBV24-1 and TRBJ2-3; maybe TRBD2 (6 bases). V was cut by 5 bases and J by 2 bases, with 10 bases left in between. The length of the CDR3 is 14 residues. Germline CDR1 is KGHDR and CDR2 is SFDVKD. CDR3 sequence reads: CATSVGSSTDTQYF. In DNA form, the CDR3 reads TGTGCCACCAGTGTCGGGAGTTCCACAGATACGCAGTATTTT.

CDR3 sequence: CASSESRGLSNYGYTF. CDR3 DNA sequence: TGTGCCAGCAGTGAATCGCGGGGGCTTAGTAACTATGGCTACACCTTC. The chain employs TRBV2 and TRBJ1-2; tentative D call: TRBD1 (6 bases). V lost 2 bases and J 1 base, leaving 14 bases between the germline ends. CDR1 SNHLY and CDR2 FYNNEI come from the germline V gene. This CDR3 has 16 residues.

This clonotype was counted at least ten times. In nucleotides, the CDR3 is TGCGCCAGCAGCTCAGACCTGACAGGGTTGTACGAGCAGTACTTC. Protein product: CASSSDLTGLYEQYF. V usage is TRBV5-1 and J usage is TRBJ2-7; 7 nucleotides line up with TRBD1. CDR1 and CDR2 (germline): SGHRS, YFSETQ. The CDR3 covers 15 residues. J lost 4 bases, V lost 3 bases, and 10 bases had no gene match.

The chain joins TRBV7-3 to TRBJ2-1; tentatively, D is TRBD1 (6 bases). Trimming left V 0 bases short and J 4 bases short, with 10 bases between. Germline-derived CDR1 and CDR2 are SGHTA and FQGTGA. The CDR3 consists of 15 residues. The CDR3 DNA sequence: TGTGCCAGCAGCTTAACACAGGGTACTTACAATGAGCAGTTCTTC. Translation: CASSLTQGTYNEQFF.

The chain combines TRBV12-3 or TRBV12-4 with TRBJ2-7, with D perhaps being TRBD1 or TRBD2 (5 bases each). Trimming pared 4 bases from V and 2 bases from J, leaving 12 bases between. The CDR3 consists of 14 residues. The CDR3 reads CASSSGRRPYEQYF. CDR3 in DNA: TGTGCCAGCAGTTCGGGACGGAGGCCCTACGAGCAGTACTTC.

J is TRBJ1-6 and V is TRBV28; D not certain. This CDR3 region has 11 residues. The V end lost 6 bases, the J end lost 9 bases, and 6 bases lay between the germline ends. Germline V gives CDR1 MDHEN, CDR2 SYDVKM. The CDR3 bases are TGTGCCAGCAGCAAAGTTTCACCCCTCCACTTT. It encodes CASSKVSPLHF.

As DNA, the CDR3 is TGTGCCAGCAGTGCGGCCGGGACAGGGACCAACAATGAGCAGTTCTTC. This encodes CASSAAGTGTNNEQFF. This sequence joins TRBV6-1 and TRBJ2-1; 9 bases fit TRBD1. The junction had 9 bases not matched to a gene; V was cut back by 4 bases and J by 5 bases. The CDR3 contains 16 residues. Germline CDR1 reads MNHNS; CDR2 reads SASEGT.

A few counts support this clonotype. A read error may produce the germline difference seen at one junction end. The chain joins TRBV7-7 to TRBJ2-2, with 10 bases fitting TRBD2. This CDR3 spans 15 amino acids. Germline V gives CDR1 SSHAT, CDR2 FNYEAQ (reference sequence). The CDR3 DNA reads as TGTGCTAGCACCGAGCGGGAGGGAAACACCGGGGAGCTGTTTTTT. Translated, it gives CASTEREGNTGELFF.

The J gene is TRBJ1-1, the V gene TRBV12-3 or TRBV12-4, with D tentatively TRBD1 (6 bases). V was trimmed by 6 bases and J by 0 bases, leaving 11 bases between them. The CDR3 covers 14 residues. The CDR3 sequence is CASRTTGMNTEAFF. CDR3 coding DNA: TGTGCCAGCAGAACGACAGGAATGAACACTGAAGCTTTCTTT.

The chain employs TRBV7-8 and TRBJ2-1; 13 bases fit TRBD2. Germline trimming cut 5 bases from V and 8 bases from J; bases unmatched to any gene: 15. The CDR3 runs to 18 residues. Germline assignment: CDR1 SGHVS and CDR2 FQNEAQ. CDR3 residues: CASSTPGKTSGGWYEQFF. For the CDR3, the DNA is TGTGCCAGCAGCACCCCGGGGAAGACTAGCGGGGGGTGGTATGAGCAGTTCTTC.

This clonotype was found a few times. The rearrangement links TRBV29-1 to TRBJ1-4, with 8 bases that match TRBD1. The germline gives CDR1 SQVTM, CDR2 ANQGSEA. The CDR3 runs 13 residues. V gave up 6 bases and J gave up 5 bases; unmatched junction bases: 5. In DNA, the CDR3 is TGCAGCGTGTACAGGGGGGGGAATGAAAAACTGTTTTTT. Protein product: CSVYRGGNEKLFF.

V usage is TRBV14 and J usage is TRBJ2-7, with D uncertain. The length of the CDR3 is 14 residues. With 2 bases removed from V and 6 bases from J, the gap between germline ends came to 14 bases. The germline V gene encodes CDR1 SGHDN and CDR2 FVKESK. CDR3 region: CASSQWAGSREQYF. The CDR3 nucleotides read TGTGCCAGCAGCCAATGGGCAGGATCGCGCGAGCAGTACTTC.

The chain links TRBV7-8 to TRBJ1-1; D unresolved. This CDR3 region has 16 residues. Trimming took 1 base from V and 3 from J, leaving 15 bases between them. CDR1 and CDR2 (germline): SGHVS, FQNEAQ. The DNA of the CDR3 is TGTGCCAGCAGCTTAGTGTTGGACGGGATCCACACTGAAGCTTTCTTT. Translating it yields CASSLVLDGIHTEAFF.

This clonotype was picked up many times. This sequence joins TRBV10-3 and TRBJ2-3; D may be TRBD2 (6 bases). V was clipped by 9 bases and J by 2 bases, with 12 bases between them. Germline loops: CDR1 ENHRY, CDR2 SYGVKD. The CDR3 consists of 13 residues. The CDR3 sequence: CAIGTQFTDTQYF. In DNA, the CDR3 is TGTGCCATTGGGACTCAATTCACAGATACGCAGTATTTT.